These 23 T cell receptor beta chains originate from one sample sequenced in a study of T cell responses to AZD1222 COVID-19 vaccine. Produced via immunoSEQ multiplex PCR; TCRdb's table is partial and in-frame only. The sample contains roughly 140,000 clones, approximately 90% of which appear only once. Specimen: peripheral blood, collected on day 0 of AZD1222 vaccination. The receptors derive from an adult in good health.

The chain carries TRBV7-9 and TRBJ2-3; 13 bases match TRBD2. The length of the CDR3 is 14 residues. Germline V CDR1 and CDR2: SEHNR, FQNEAQ (reference sequence). V lost 5 bases and J lost 4; bases outside the gene matches: 0. CDR3 bases: TGTGCCAGCAGCACTAGCGGGAGGGCAGATACGCAGTATTTT. Translating gives CASSTSGRADTQYF. Using reference TRBV7-9 and TRBJ2-3 for the parts outside the CDR3, the full variable domain is DTGVSQNPRHKITKRGQNVTFRCDPISEHNRLYWYRQTLGQGPEFLTYFQNEAQLEKSRLLSDRFSAERPKGSFSTLEIQRTEQGDSAMYLCASSTSGRADTQYFGPGTRLTVL.

The gene calls are TRBV29-1 and TRBJ2-3, with 8 bases fitting TRBD2. CDR1 is SQVTM and CDR2 is ANQGSEA in the germline V gene. There are 13 residues in the CDR3. The V gene end was trimmed by 4 bases and the J gene end by 0 bases; junction bases not matched to a gene: 0. The CDR3 spells CSVVAGSTDTQYF. CDR3 nucleotides: TGCAGCGTTGTAGCGGGAAGCACAGATACGCAGTATTTT.

This chain connects TRBV7-8 to TRBJ1-2, with unresolved D. V lost 2 bases, J lost 7 bases, and 11 bases lay in between. Germline V gives CDR1 SGHVS, CDR2 FQNEAQ. The CDR3 runs to 13 residues. The CDR3: CASSLQRVGGYTF. In DNA, the CDR3 is TGTGCCAGCAGCTTACAACGGGTCGGTGGCTACACCTTC.

This sequence joins TRBV6-5 and TRBJ2-5; D possibly corresponds to TRBD2 (6 bases). The germline gives CDR1 MNHEY, CDR2 SVGAGI. Trimming removed 6 bases from V and 3 bases from J, with 11 bases in between. The CDR3 contains 13 residues. The CDR3 loop is CASRPRREETQYF. DNA for the CDR3: TGTGCCAGCAGGCCCAGGAGGGAAGAGACCCAGTACTTC.

For this clone: Other DNA sequences within the sample encode an identical CDR3. CDR3 in amino acids: CASSLAGSGNTIYF. CDR3 DNA: TGTGCCAGCAGCTTGGCAGGGTCAGGAAACACCATATATTTT. The V call is TRBV7-9, the J call TRBJ1-3; D perhaps matches TRBD1 (5 bases). This CDR3 is built from 14 residues. Germline CDR1 SEHNR, CDR2 FQNEAQ (reference sequence). Trimming shortened V by 3 bases and J by 4 bases, and 10 bases separated the two germline ends.

The chain combines TRBV20-1 with TRBJ2-5; D unresolved. V lost 6 bases to trimming and J lost 6 bases, with 11 bases between them. The germline V gene has CDR1 DFQATT and CDR2 SNEGSKA (reference sequence). CDR3 length: 11 amino acids. The DNA of the CDR3 is TGCAGTGCCCCAATCCAGAAGACCCAGTACTTC. Its translation is CSAPIQKTQYF.

This clone was counted once. The V gene is TRBV30, the J gene TRBJ1-1; D is unresolved. Trimming stripped 0 bases from V and 0 bases from J, with 14 bases between. The CDR3 spans 16 residues. Germline V CDR1 and CDR2: GTSNPN, SVGIG (reference sequence). In nucleotides, the CDR3 is TGTGCCTGGAGTGTAGAGGCAGGCTTATTGAACACTGAAGCTTTCTTT. This encodes CAWSVEAGLLNTEAFF.

The J gene is TRBJ2-6, the V gene TRBV4-1; maybe TRBD2 (6 bases). Germline V gene lookup returns CDR1 MGHRA and CDR2 YSYEKL. Between the trimmed V and J ends, which lost 3 bases and 2 bases, there was a span of 11 bases. The CDR3 is 16 residues long. The CDR3 loop reads CASSQEGGAGANVLTF. The CDR3 DNA follows: TGCGCCAGCAGCCAGGAAGGAGGGGCTGGGGCCAACGTCCTGACTTTC.

The sample holds one count of this clone. The genes are TRBV2 and TRBJ1-1, with D unresolved. With 6 bases removed from V and 1 base from J, the gap between germline ends came to 9 bases. The CDR3 is 13 residues long. Germline CDR1 reads SNHLY; CDR2 reads FYNNEI. CDR3: CASRRESNTEAFF. For the CDR3, the DNA is TGTGCCAGCAGGAGGGAGTCGAACACTGAAGCTTTCTTT.

The chain employs TRBV5-1 and TRBJ1-2, with a weak D call TRBD1 (5 bases). Germline CDR1 and CDR2: SGHRS and YFSETQ. The CDR3 spans 14 residues. V was shortened by 1 base and J by 0 bases, with 7 bases between the two germline ends. This CDR3 is CASSLLGANYGYTF. CDR3 bases: TGCGCCAGCAGCTTGTTGGGGGCTAACTATGGCTACACCTTC.

The J gene is TRBJ2-1, the V gene TRBV7-3; 7 bases are shared with TRBD2. This CDR3 region has 15 residues. The germline V gene encodes CDR1 SGHTA and CDR2 FQGTGA. V shed 5 bases and J 2 bases; nucleotides not matched to a gene: 6. The DNA for the CDR3 is TGTGCCAGCAGCCTGGAGGGAGGGACCTACAATGAGCAGTTCTTC. Translated, it gives CASSLEGGTYNEQFF. The whole variable domain, remainder taken from reference TRBV7-3 and TRBJ2-1, is GAGVSQTPSNKVTEKGKYVELRCDPISGHTALYWYRQSLGQGPEFLIYFQGTGAADDSGLPNDRFFAVRPEGSVSTLKIQRTERGDSAVYLCASSLEGGTYNEQFFGPGTRLTVL.

The chain links TRBV6-2 or TRBV6-3 to TRBJ2-1, with 10 bases aligning to TRBD2. Looked up from germline, CDR1 is MNHEY and CDR2 is SVGEGT. The J segment lost 4 bases and the V segment lost 1 base, leaving 4 bases of the junction unmatched. The CDR3 length is 16 residues. CDR3 loop: CASSYLTSGVYNEQFF. The CDR3 DNA reads as TGTGCCAGCAGTTACTTAACTAGCGGGGTGTACAATGAGCAGTTCTTC.

The V and J genes are TRBV5-5 and TRBJ2-1; 11 bases fit TRBD2. The CDR3 runs 18 residues. The V segment lost 6 bases and the J segment 0 bases; nucleotides outside the gene matches: 11. Germline CDR1 reads SGHKS; CDR2 reads YYEKEE (reference sequence). The CDR3 sequence is CASTLLAGALSSYNEQFF. The CDR3 DNA reads TGTGCCAGCACCTTACTAGCGGGAGCTCTATCCTCCTACAATGAGCAGTTCTTC.

This rearrangement joins TRBV11-3 to TRBJ1-3; perhaps TRBD1 as D (5 bases). Germline-derived CDR1 and CDR2 are SGHNT and YENEEA. The CDR3 is made up of 18 amino acids. The germline V and J ends were trimmed by 5 bases and 0 bases, with 20 bases remaining between them. For the CDR3, the DNA is TGTGCCAGCAGCCCGGGGTACAGGACCTCCTACTCTGGAAACACCATATATTTT. Encoded protein: CASSPGYRTSYSGNTIYF.

The rearrangement joins TRBV5-6 to TRBJ1-1; the D is unclear. CDR3 length: 15 residues. V was shortened by 4 bases and J by 0 bases, with 13 bases between the two germline ends. Looked up from germline, CDR1 is SGHDT and CDR2 is YYEEEE. CDR3 DNA sequence: TGTGCCAGCAGCCCCGGGGTCCGCATGAACACTGAAGCTTTCTTT. Its translation: CASSPGVRMNTEAFF.

This clone was found once. V and J are TRBV11-2 and TRBJ2-3, with 9 bases matching TRBD2. Losses at the gene ends were 4 bases for V and 5 bases for J; bases not matched to a gene: 10. This CDR3 spans 16 amino acids. CDR1 SGHAT and CDR2 FQNNGV come from the germline V gene. CDR3 DNA: TGTGCCAGCAGCTATACTACTAGCGGGCAGGGAGATACGCAGTATTTT. Translation gives CASSYTTSGQGDTQYF. The full variable domain, in which reference TRBV11-2 and TRBJ2-3 provide the parts outside the CDR3, is EAGVAQSPRYKIIEKRQSVAFWCNPISGHATLYWYQQILGQGPKLLIQFQNNGVVDDSQLPKDRFSAERLKGVDSTLKIQPAKLEDSAVYLCASSYTTSGQGDTQYFGPGTRLTVL.

J is TRBJ1-5 and V is TRBV28, with D maybe TRBD1 (6 bases). The V end was cut by 6 bases, the J end by 1 base, with 10 bases between. There are 14 residues in the CDR3. Germline V gene sequence: CDR1 MDHEN, CDR2 SYDVKM. The CDR3, as DNA: TGTGCCAGCAGAGCGGACAGAAGCAATCAGCCCCAGCATTTT. It specifies CASRADRSNQPQHF.

The chain recombines TRBV27 with TRBJ1-3; D not resolved. Trimming shortened V by 8 bases and J by 4 bases, and 9 bases separated the two germline ends. From germline, CDR1 is MNHEY and CDR2 SMNVEV (reference sequence). The CDR3 is 12 residues long. CDR3 residues: CASGVAGNTIYF. The CDR3 DNA reads TGTGCCAGCGGGGTCGCAGGAAACACCATATATTTT.

This chain uses TRBV29-1 with TRBJ2-1; 7 bases are a match to TRBD2. The germline gives CDR1 SQVTM, CDR2 ANQGSEA. V lost 1 base to trimming and J lost 5 bases; unmatched junction nucleotides: 8. The CDR3 length is 15 residues. The CDR3 bases are TGCAGCGTTGAAGTTCAACTAGCGAGGAACAATGAGCAGTTCTTC. It encodes CSVEVQLARNNEQFF.

The V gene is TRBV12-3 or TRBV12-4, the J gene TRBJ1-5, with D possibly TRBD1 on 6 matching bases. Trimming pared 5 bases from V and 5 bases from J, leaving 10 bases between. The CDR3 has 13 residues. The DNA of the CDR3 is TGTGCCAGCAGTGCGGACAGCTATCAGCCCCAGCATTTT. Translated: CASSADSYQPQHF.

This rearrangement joins TRBV7-9 to TRBJ2-1; 11 positions match TRBD2. The V gene end was trimmed by 2 bases and the J gene end by 6 bases; junction bases not matched to a gene: 3. Germline loops: CDR1 SEHNR, CDR2 FQNEAQ (reference sequence). This CDR3 region has 15 residues. The CDR3, as DNA: TGTGCCAGCAGCTTAAGACTAGCGGGACGCAATGAGCAGTTCTTC. It yields the protein CASSLRLAGRNEQFF.

This chain uses TRBV13 with TRBJ2-1, with 8 bases lining up with TRBD1. From germline, CDR1 is PRHDT and CDR2 FYEKMQ (reference sequence). V shed 5 bases, J shed 8 bases, and the junction held 5 bases outside the gene matches. The CDR3 sequence is 13 residues long. The CDR3 protein is CASSLRQGHEQFF. The CDR3 DNA sequence: TGTGCCAGCAGCCTGCGACAGGGGCATGAGCAGTTCTTC.

This chain connects TRBV10-3 to TRBJ2-5, with TRBD1 identical over 9 bases. Germline V gene sequence: CDR1 ENHRY, CDR2 SYGVKD. The CDR3 loop spans 15 amino acids. Trimming cost V 4 bases and J 5 bases; bases outside gene matches: 8. DNA for the CDR3: TGTGCCATCAGTGGGGGGACAGGGCGAGGTGAGACCCAGTACTTC. Amino acids: CAISGGTGRGETQYF.